This T cell receptor (beta chain) is drawn from a study of response to subunit inactivated influenza vaccine. V lost 4 bases and J lost 3; bases outside the gene matches: 7. This CDR3 is built from 16 residues. Overall study findings and caveats: Every seasonal influenza vaccination brings in few new T cells, the authors suggested.

In regard to this clonotype: Its antigen is currently unknown.

One entry per CDR3 protein, called by TCRdb with MiXCR from the RT-PCR reads. Of 800,000 or so distinct CDR3 sequences in the sample, approximately 21% were seen once. The sequence derives from a man aged 50 to 60 who received an inactivated influenza vaccine. The chain combines TRBV12-3 or TRBV12-4 with TRBJ2-3, with 10 bases lining up with TRBD2. The specimen comprised PBMCs from blood, sampled 4 to 6 days after vaccination. This CDR3 reads CASSSQRGGPTDTQYF. The CDR3 DNA is TGTGCCAGCAGTTCCCAGCGGGGGGGGCCGACAGATACGCAGTATTTT.